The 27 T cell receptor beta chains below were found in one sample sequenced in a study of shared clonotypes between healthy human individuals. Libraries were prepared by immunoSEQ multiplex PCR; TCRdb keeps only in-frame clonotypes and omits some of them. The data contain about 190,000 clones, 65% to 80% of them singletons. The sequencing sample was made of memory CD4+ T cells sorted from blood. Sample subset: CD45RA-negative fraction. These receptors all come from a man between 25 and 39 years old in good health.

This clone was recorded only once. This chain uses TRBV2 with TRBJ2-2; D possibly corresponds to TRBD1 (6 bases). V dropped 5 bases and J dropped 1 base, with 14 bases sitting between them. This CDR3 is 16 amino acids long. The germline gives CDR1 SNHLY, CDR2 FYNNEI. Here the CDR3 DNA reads TGTGCCAGCAGTTCCCTCGGGACACGGAACACCGGGGAGCTGTTTTTT. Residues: CASSSLGTRNTGELFF. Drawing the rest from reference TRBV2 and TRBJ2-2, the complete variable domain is EPEVTQTPSHQVTQMGQEVILRCVPISNHLYFYWYRQILGQKVEFLVSFYNNEISEKSEIFDDQFSVERPDGSNFTLKIRSTKLEDSAMYFCASSSLGTRNTGELFFGEGSRLTVL.

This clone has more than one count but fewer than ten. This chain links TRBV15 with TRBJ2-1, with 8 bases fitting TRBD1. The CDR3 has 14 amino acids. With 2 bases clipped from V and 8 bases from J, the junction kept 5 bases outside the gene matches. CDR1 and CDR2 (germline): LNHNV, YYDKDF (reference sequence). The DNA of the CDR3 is TGTGCCACCAGCAGAAGGACAGGGTTCGATGAGCAGTTCTTC. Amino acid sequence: CATSRRTGFDEQFF.

This CDR3 reads CASSFQGWKYEQYF. CDR3 bases: TGTGCCAGCAGCTTCCAGGGGTGGAAGTACGAGCAGTACTTC. The genes are TRBV14 and TRBJ2-7; possibly TRBD1 for D (6 bases). The CDR3 has 14 residues. From germline, CDR1 is SGHDN and CDR2 FVKESK. V shed 5 bases and J shed 4 bases, with 15 bases lying between them.

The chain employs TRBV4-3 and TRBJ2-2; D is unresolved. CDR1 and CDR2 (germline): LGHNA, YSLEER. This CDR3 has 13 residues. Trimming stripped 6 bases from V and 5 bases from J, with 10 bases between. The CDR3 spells CASSQTLTGELFF. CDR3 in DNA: TGCGCCAGCAGTCAAACACTGACCGGGGAGCTGTTTTTT.

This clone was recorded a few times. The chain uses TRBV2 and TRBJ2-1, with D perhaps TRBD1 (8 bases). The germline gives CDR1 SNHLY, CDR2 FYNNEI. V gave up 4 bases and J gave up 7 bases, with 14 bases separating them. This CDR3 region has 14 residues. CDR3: CASSVDRGGNEQFF. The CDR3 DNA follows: TGTGCCAGCAGTGTCGACAGGGGAGGGAATGAGCAGTTCTTC.

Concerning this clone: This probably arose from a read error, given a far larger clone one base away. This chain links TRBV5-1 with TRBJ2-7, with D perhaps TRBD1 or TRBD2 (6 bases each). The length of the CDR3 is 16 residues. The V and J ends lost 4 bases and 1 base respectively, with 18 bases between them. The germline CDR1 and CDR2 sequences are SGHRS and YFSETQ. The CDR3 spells CASSVGGTGTSYEQYF. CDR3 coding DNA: TGCGCCAGCAGCGTGGGGGGCACAGGGACGTCCTACGAGCAGTACTTC.

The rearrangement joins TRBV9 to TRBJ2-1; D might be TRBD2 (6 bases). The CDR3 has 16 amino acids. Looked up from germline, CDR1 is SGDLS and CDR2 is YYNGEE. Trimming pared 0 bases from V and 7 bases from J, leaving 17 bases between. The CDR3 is CASSVGTGRRGNEQFF. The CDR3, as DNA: TGTGCCAGCAGCGTAGGCACGGGACGTCGGGGGAATGAGCAGTTCTTC. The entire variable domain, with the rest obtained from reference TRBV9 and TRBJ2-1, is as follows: DSGVTQTPKHLITATGQRVTLRCSPRSGDLSVYWYQQSLDQGLQFLIQYYNGEERAKGNILERFSAQQFPDLHSELNLSSLELGDSALYFCASSVGTGRRGNEQFFGPGTRLTVL.

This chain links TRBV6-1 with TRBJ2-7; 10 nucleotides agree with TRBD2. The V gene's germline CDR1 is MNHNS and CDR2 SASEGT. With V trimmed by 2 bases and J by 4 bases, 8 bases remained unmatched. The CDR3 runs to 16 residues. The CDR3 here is CASSERASGRRYEQYF. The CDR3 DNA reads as TGTGCCAGCAGTGAACGCGCTAGCGGGAGAAGGTACGAGCAGTACTTC.

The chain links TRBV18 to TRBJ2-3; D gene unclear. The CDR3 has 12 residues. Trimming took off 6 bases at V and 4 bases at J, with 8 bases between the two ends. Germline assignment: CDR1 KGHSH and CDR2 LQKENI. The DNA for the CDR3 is TGTGCCAGCTCTGTGTTGTCAGATACGCAGTATTTT. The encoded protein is CASSVLSDTQYF.

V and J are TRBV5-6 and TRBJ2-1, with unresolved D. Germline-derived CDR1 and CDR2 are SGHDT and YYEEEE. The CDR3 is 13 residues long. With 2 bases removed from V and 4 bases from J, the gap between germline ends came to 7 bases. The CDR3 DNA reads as TGTGCCAGCAGCTTTACAGCATACAATGAGCAGTTCTTC. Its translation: CASSFTAYNEQFF.

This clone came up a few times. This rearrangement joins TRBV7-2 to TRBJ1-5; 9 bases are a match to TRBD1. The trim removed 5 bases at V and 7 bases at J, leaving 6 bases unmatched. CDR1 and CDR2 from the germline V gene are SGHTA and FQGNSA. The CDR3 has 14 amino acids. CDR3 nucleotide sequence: TGTGCCAGCAGCCGGGACAGGGACGGCCAGCCCCAGCATTTT. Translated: CASSRDRDGQPQHF.

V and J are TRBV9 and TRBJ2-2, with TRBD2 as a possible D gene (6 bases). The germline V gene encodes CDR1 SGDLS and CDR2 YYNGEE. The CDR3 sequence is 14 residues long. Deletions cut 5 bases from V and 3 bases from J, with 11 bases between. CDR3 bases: TGTGCCAGCAGACGGCGGGGAGACACCGGGGAGCTGTTTTTT. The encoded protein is CASRRRGDTGELFF. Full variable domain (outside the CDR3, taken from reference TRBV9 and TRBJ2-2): DSGVTQTPKHLITATGQRVTLRCSPRSGDLSVYWYQQSLDQGLQFLIQYYNGEERAKGNILERFSAQQFPDLHSELNLSSLELGDSALYFCASRRRGDTGELFFGEGSRLTVL.

The CDR3: CASSVGSDTGELFF. CDR3 nucleotide sequence: TGTGCCAGTAGCGTGGGGTCGGACACCGGGGAGCTGTTTTTT. The V and J genes are TRBV19 and TRBJ2-2; D call uncertain. CDR3 length: 14 amino acids. The V and J ends lost 6 bases and 3 bases respectively, with 11 bases between them. From germline, CDR1 is LNHDA and CDR2 SQIVND (reference sequence).

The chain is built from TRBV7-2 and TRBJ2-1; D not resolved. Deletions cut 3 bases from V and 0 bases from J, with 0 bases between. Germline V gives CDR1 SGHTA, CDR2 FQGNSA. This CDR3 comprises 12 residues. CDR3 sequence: CASSFSYNEQFF. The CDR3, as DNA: TGTGCCAGCAGCTTCTCCTACAATGAGCAGTTCTTC.

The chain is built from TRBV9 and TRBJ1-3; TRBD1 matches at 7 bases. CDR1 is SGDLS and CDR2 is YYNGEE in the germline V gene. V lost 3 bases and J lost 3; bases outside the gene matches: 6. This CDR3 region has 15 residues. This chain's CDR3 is CASSEQGPLGNTIYF. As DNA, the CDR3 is TGTGCCAGCAGCGAACAGGGGCCGCTTGGAAACACCATATATTTT.

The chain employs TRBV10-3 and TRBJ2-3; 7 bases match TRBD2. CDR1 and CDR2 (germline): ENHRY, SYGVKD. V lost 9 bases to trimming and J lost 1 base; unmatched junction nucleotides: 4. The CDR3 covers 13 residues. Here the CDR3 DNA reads TGTGCCATGGGGAGGGAGGGCACAGATACGCAGTATTTT. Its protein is CAMGREGTDTQYF.

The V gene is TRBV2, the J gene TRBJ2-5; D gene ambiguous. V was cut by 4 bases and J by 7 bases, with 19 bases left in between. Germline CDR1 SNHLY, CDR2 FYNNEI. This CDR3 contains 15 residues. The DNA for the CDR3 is TGTGCCAGCAGTGGGCAAGACCTGTCCTATGGGACCCAGTACTTC. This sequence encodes CASSGQDLSYGTQYF.

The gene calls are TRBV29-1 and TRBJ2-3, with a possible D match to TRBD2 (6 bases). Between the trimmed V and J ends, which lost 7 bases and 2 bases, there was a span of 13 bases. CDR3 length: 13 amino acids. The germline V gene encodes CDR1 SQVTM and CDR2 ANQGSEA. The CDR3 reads CSELGTLTDTQYF. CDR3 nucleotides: TGCAGCGAACTTGGGACTCTCACAGATACGCAGTATTTT.

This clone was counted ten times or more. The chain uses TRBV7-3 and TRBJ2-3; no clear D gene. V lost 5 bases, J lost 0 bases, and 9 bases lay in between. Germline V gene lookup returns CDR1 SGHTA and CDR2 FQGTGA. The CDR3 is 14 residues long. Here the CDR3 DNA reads TGTGCCAGCAGCCCGAGTAGGAGCACAGATACGCAGTATTTT. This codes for CASSPSRSTDTQYF.

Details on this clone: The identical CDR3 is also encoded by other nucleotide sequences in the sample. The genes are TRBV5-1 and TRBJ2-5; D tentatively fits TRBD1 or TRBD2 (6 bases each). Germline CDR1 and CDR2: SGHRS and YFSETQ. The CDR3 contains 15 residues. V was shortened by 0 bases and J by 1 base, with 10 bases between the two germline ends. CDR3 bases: TGCGCCAGCAGCTTGGACCCGGGGGCCCAAGAGACCCAGTACTTC. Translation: CASSLDPGAQETQYF.

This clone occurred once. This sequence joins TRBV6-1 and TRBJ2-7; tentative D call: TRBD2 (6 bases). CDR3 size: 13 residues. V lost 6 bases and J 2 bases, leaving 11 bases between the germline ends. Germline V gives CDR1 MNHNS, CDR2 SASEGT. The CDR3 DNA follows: TGTGCCAGCAGGAAGACTAGTACCTACGAGCAGTACTTC. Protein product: CASRKTSTYEQYF.

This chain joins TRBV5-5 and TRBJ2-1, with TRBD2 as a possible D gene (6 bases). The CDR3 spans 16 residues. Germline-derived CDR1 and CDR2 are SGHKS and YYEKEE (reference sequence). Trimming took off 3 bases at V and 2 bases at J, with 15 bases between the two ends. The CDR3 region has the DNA TGTGCCAGCAGCTCGCGGGGCGGGACCGCCTACAATGAGCAGTTCTTC. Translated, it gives CASSSRGGTAYNEQFF.

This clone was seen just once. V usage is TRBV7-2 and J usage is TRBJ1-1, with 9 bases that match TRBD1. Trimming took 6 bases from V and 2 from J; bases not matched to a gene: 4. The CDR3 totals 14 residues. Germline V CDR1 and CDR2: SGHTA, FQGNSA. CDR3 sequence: CASRLTGGNTEAFF. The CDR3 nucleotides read TGTGCCAGCAGGTTAACAGGGGGCAACACTGAAGCTTTCTTT. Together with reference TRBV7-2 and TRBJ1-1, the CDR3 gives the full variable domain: GAGVSQSPSNKVTEKGKDVELRCDPISGHTALYWYRQSLGQGLEFLIYFQGNSAPDKSGLPSDRFSAERTGGSVSTLTIQRTQQEDSAVYLCASRLTGGNTEAFFGQGTRLTVV.

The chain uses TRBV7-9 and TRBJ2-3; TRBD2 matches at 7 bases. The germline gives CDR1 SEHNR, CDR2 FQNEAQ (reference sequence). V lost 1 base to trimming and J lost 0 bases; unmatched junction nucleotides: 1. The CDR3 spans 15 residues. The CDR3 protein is CASSLVLASTDTQYF. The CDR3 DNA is TGTGCCAGCAGCTTAGTACTAGCGAGCACAGATACGCAGTATTTT. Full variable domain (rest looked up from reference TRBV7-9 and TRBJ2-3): DTGVSQNPRHKITKRGQNVTFRCDPISEHNRLYWYRQTLGQGPEFLTYFQNEAQLEKSRLLSDRFSAERPKGSFSTLEIQRTEQGDSAMYLCASSLVLASTDTQYFGPGTRLTVL.

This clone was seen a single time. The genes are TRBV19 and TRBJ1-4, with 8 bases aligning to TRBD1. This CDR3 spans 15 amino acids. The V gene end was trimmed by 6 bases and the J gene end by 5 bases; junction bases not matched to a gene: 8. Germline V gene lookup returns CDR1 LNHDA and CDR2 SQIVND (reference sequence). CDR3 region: CASSTPRDRNEKLFF. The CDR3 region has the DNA TGTGCCAGTAGCACACCTCGGGACAGGAATGAAAAACTGTTTTTT.

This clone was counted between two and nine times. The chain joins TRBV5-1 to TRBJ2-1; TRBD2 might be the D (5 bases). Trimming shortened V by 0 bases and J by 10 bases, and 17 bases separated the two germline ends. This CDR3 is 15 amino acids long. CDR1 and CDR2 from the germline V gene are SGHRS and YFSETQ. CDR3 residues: CASSLGGRTGLEQFF. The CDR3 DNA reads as TGCGCCAGCAGCTTGGGAGGCCGTACGGGGTTAGAGCAGTTCTTC.

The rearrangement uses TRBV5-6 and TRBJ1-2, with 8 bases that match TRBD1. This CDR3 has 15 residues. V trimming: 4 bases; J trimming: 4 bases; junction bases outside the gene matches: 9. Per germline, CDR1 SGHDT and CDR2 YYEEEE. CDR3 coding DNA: TGTGCCAGCAGCACACTGACAGGGGTCGTCTATGGCTACACCTTC. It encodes CASSTLTGVVYGYTF. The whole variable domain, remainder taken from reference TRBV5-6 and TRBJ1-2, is DAGVTQSPTHLIKTRGQQVTLRCSPKSGHDTVSWYQQALGQGPQFIFQYYEEEERQRGNFPDRFSGHQFPNYSSELNVNALLLGDSALYLCASSTLTGVVYGYTFGSGTRLTVV.